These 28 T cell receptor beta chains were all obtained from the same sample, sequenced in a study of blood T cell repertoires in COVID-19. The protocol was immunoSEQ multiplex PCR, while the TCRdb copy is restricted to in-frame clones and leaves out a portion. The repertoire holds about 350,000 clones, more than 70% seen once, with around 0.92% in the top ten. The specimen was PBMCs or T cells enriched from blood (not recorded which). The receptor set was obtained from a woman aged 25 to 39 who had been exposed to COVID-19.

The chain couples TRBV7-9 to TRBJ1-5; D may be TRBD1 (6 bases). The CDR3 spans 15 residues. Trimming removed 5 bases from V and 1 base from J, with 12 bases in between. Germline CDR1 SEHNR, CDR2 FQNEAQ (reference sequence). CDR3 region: CASSAGQLSNQPQHF. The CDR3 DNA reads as TGTGCCAGCAGCGCCGGACAGTTAAGCAATCAGCCCCAGCATTTT. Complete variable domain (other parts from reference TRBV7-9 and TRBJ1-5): DTGVSQNPRHKITKRGQNVTFRCDPISEHNRLYWYRQTLGQGPEFLTYFQNEAQLEKSRLLSDRFSAERPKGSFSTLEIQRTEQGDSAMYLCASSAGQLSNQPQHFGDGTRLSIL.

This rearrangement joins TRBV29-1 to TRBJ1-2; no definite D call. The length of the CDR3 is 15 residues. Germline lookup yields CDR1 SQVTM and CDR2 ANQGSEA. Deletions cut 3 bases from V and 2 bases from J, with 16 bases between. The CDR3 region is CSVDRSGGLNYGYTF. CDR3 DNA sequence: TGCAGCGTTGATAGGTCCGGAGGGCTGAACTATGGCTACACCTTC.

CDR3 bases: TGTGCCAGCAGCCCCGGGGTGGGAAACACCATATATTTT. Encoded protein: CASSPGVGNTIYF. The chain combines TRBV7-7 with TRBJ1-3; D is uncertain. This CDR3 is built from 13 residues. Per germline, CDR1 SSHAT and CDR2 FNYEAQ (reference sequence). V lost 5 bases, J lost 4 bases, and 9 bases lay in between.

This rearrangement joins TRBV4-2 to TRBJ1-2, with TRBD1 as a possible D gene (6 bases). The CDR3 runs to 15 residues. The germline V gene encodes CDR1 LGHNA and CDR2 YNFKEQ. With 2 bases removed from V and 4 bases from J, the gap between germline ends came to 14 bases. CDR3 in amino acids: CASSQPDRIGYGYTF. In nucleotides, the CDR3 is TGTGCCAGCAGCCAACCAGACAGGATCGGCTATGGCTACACCTTC.

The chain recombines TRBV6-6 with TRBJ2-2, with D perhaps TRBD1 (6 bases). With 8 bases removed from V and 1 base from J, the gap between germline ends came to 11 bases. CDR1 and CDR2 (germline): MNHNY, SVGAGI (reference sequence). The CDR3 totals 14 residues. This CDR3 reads CASAQGQNTGELFF. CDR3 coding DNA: TGTGCCAGCGCACAGGGCCAGAACACCGGGGAGCTGTTTTTT.

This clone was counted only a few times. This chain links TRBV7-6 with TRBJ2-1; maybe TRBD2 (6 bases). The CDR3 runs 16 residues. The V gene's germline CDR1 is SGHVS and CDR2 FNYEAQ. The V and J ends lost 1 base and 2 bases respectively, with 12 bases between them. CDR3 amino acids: CASSLGGLWAYNEQFF. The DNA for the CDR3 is TGTGCCAGCAGCTTAGGGGGACTCTGGGCCTACAATGAGCAGTTCTTC. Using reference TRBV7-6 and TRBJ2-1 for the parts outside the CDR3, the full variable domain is GAGVSQSPRYKVTKRGQDVALRCDPISGHVSLYWYRQALGQGPEFLTYFNYEAQQDKSGLPNDRFSAERPEGSISTLTIQRTEQRDSAMYRCASSLGGLWAYNEQFFGPGTRLTVL.

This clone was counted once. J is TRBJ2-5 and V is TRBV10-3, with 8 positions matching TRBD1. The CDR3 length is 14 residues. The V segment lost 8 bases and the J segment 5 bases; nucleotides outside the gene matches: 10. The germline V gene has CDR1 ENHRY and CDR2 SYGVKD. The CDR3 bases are TGTGCCATCGGGCGTGGACAGGGCGAGGAGACCCAGTACTTC. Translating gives CAIGRGQGEETQYF.

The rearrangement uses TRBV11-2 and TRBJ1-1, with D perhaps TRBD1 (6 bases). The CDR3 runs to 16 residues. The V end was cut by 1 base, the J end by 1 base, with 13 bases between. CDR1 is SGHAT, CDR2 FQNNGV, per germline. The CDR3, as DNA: TGTGCCAGCAGCTTAGGGGCCGGGACACCGAACACTGAAGCTTTCTTT. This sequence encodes CASSLGAGTPNTEAFF.

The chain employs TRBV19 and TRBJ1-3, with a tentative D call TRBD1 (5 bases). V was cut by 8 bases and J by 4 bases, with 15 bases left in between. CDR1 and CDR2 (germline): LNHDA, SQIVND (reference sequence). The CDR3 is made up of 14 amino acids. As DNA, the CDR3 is TGTGCCAGTCGGGATCGGGGGGACGGAAACACCATATATTTT. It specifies CASRDRGDGNTIYF.

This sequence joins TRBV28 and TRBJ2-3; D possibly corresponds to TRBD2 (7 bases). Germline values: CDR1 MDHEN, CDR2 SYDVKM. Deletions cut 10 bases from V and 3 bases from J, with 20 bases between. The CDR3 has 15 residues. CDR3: CATMRGRGWTDTQYF. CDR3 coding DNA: TGTGCCACCATGAGGGGGAGGGGCTGGACAGATACGCAGTATTTT.

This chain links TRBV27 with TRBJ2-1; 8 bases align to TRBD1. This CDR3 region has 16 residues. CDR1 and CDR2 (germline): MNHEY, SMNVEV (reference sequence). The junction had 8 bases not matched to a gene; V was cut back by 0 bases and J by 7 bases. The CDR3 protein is CASSLSLNDRGNEQFF. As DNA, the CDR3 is TGTGCCAGCAGTTTATCGCTCAATGACAGGGGTAATGAGCAGTTCTTC.

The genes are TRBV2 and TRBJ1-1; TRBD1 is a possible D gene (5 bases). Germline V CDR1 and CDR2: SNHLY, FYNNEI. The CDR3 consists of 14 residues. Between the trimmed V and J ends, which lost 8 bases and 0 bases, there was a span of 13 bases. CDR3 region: CASGKTAMNTEAFF. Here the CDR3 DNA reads TGTGCCAGCGGTAAGACAGCAATGAACACTGAAGCTTTCTTT.

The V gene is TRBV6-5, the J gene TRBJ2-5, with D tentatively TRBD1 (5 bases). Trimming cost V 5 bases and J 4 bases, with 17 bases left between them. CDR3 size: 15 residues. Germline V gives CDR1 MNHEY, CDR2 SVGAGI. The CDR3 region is CASSPHGQGPETQYF. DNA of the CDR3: TGTGCCAGCAGTCCCCATGGGCAGGGTCCAGAGACCCAGTACTTC.

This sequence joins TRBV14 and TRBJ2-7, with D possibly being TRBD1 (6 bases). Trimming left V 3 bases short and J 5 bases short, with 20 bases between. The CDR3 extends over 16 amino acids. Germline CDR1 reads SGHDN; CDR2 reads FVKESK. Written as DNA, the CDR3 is TGTGCCAGCAGCCAGGGTGAGGGGCAGGGGACGAACGAGCAGTACTTC. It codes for CASSQGEGQGTNEQYF.

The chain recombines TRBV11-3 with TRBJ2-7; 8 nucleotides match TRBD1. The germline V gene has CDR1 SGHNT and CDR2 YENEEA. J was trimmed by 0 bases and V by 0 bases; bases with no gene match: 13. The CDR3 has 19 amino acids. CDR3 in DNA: TGTGCCAGCAGCTTAGATAAGGACAGGGTCGGCCCTTACTCCTACGAGCAGTACTTC. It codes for CASSLDKDRVGPYSYEQYF.

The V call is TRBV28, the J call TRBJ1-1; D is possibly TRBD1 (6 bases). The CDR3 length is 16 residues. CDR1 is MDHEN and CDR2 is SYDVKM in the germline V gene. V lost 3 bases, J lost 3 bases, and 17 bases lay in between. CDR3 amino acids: CASSFAGGGGHTEAFF. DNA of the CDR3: TGTGCCAGCAGTTTCGCCGGCGGCGGGGGCCACACTGAAGCTTTCTTT.

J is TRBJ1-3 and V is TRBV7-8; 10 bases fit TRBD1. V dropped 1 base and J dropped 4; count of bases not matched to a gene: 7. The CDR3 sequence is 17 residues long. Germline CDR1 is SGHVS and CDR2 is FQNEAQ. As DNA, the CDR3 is TGTGCCAGCAGCTTAGGTGGGGAGACAGGGGGCGGAAACACCATATATTTT. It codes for CASSLGGETGGGNTIYF.

As DNA, the CDR3 is TGTGCCAGCAGCTTTAGACCCGAAAGCGGACTCAATGAGCAGTTCTTC. It encodes CASSFRPESGLNEQFF. V and J are TRBV7-3 and TRBJ2-1, with D possibly being TRBD2 (5 bases). There are 16 residues in the CDR3. The V gene lost 3 bases and the J gene lost 6 bases, with 18 bases spanning the gap. The germline gives CDR1 SGHTA, CDR2 FQGTGA. The whole variable domain, remainder taken from reference TRBV7-3 and TRBJ2-1, is GAGVSQTPSNKVTEKGKYVELRCDPISGHTALYWYRQSLGQGPEFLIYFQGTGAADDSGLPNDRFFAVRPEGSVSTLKIQRTERGDSAVYLCASSFRPESGLNEQFFGPGTRLTVL.

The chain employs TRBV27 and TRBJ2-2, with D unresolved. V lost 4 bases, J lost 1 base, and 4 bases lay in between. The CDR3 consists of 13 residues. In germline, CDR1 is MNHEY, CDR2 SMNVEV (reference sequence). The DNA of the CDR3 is TGTGCCAGCAGTTCTCGGAACACCGGGGAGCTGTTTTTT. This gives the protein CASSSRNTGELFF.

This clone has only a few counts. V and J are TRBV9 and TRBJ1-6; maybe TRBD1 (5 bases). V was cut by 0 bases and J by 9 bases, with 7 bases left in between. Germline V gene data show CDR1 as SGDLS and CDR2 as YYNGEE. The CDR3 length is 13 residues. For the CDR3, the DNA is TGTGCCAGCAGCGTAGGGGGGGGTTCACCCCTCCACTTT. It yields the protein CASSVGGGSPLHF.

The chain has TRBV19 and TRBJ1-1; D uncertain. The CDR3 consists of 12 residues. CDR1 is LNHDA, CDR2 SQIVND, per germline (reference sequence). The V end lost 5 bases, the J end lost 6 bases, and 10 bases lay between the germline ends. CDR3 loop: CASSLRDAEAFF. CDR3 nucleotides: TGTGCCAGTAGTTTACGGGATGCTGAAGCTTTCTTT.

DNA of the CDR3: TGTGCCAGCTCACCGAGAACAGGGGAAGGCTACACCTTC. The encoded protein is CASSPRTGEGYTF. The chain links TRBV18 to TRBJ1-2; 7 bases are shared with TRBD1. The CDR3 loop spans 13 amino acids. Trimming cost V 3 bases and J 8 bases; bases outside gene matches: 6. The V gene's germline CDR1 is KGHSH and CDR2 LQKENI.

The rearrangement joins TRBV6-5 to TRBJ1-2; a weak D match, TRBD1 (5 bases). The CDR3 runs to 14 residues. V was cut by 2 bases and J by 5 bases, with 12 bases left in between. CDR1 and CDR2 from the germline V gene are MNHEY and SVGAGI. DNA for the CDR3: TGTGCCAGCAGTTACAAGACAGAAACTTATGGCTACACCTTC. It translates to CASSYKTETYGYTF.

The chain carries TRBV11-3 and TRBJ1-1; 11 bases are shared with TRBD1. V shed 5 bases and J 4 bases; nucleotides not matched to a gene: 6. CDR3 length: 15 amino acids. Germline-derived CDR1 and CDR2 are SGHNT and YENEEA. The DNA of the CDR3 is TGTGCCAGCAGCCCCTGGGGGACAGGGGGCACTGAAGCTTTCTTT. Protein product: CASSPWGTGGTEAFF.

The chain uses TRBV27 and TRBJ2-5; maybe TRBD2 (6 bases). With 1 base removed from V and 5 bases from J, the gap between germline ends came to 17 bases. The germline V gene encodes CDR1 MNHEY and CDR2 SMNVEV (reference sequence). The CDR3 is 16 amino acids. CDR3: CASSLFAGKLGETQYF. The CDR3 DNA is TGTGCCAGCAGTTTATTTGCGGGAAAGTTAGGGGAGACCCAGTACTTC.

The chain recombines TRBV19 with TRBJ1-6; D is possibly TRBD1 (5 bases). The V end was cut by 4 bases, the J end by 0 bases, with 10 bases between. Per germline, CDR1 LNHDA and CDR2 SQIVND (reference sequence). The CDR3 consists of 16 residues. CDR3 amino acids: CASSTQASSYNSPLHF. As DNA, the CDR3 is TGTGCCAGTAGTACACAGGCGAGCTCCTATAATTCACCCCTCCACTTT.

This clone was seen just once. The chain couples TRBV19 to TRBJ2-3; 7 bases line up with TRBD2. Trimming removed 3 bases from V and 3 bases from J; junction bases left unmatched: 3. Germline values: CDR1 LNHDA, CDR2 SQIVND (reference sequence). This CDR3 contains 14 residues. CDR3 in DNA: TGTGCCAGTAGTATTGCGGGAGTAACAGATACGCAGTATTTT. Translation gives CASSIAGVTDTQYF.

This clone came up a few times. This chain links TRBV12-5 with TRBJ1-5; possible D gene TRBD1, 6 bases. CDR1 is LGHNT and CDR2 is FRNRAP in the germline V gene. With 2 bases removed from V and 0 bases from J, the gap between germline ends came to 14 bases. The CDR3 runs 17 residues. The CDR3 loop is CASGLLQGAPSNQPQHF. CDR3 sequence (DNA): TGTGCTAGTGGTTTGTTACAGGGTGCGCCTAGCAATCAGCCCCAGCATTTT.